The present T cell receptor beta chain was sequenced within a study of shared clonotypes between healthy human individuals. As for the study in general: Serving as donors were two women and a few men, whose ages spanned 18 to 49.

Notes on the study in general: Only blood underwent sampling, and tissue repertoires likely differ.

This clone has only a few counts. Its cognate antigen is unknown. The authors divided CD4+ cells into CD45RA+ naive and CD45RA-negative memory subsets. CDR1 and CDR2 from the germline V gene are MNHEY and SVGAGI. V shed 6 bases and J shed 3 bases, with 14 bases lying between them. CDR3 length equals 14 residues. Assay: immunoSEQ multiplex PCR; the TCRdb copy retains only in-frame clones and omits some. The table shows approximately 1.1 million clones, with 78% occurring only once. Sample: memory CD4+ T cells from PBMCs. The subset is: CD45RA-negative fraction. V is TRBV6-5 and J is TRBJ1-1, with D unresolved. This sequence originates from a man between 18 and 35 years old in good health. Some clones in this sample may be carry-over from other donors' samples. CDR3 sequence: CASSPDRGYTEAFF. The CDR3 bases are TGTGCCAGCAGCCCCGACCGAGGGTACACTGAAGCTTTCTTT.